The 9 T cell receptor beta chains below were found in one sample sequenced in a study of cytomegalovirus exposure and HLA in healthy donors. It was with 60 Vbeta and 13 Jbeta primers that the PCR ran. Libraries were prepared by immunoSEQ multiplex PCR; TCRdb keeps only in-frame clonotypes and omits some of them. The sample has under 200,000 clones, roughly 80% seen once. The sample taken for sequencing was PBMCs. The receptors derive from a woman younger than 45 in good health and CMV-seronegative.

The J gene is TRBJ2-5, the V gene TRBV5-8; TRBD1 matches 8 bases. The end of the DNA aligns better with TRBJ2-7, so the J call may be wrong. Germline CDR1 reads SGHTS; CDR2 reads YDEGEE. The CDR3 spans 14 residues. The CDR3: CASSFRDRRGEQYF. The CDR3 bases are TGTGCCAGCAGCTTCCGGGACAGGAGAGGCGAGCAGTACTTC.

With respect to this clone: This specimen includes other DNA sequences encoding the same CDR3. V is TRBV30 and J is TRBJ2-7; 10 positions match TRBD1. The CDR3 sequence is 14 residues long. The V and J ends lost 2 bases and 6 bases, in that order; junction bases with no gene match: 7. Germline CDR1 is GTSNPN and CDR2 is SVGIG (reference sequence). Here the CDR3 reads CAWSSGTGVSEQYF. The CDR3 DNA sequence: TGTGCCTGGAGTTCCGGGACAGGGGTCTCCGAGCAGTACTTC. Together with reference TRBV30 and TRBJ2-7, the CDR3 gives the full variable domain: SQTIHQWPATLVQPVGSPLSLECTVEGTSNPNLYWYRQAAGRGLQLLFYSVGIGQISSEVPQNLSASRPQDRQFILSSKKLLLSDSGFYLCAWSSGTGVSEQYFGPGTRLTVT.

This clone was seen once. The junction differs from germline at one of its ends, possibly a read error. V gene TRBV30 combines with J gene TRBJ1-5; possible D gene TRBD1, 6 bases. The CDR3 length is 13 residues. CDR1 and CDR2 (germline): GTSNPN, SVGIG (reference sequence). The DNA for the CDR3 is TGTGCCTCGAGTACAGGGTCGAATCAGCCCCAGCATTTT. The encoded protein is CASSTGSNQPQHF.

A few counts support this clone. The V gene is TRBV6-1, the J gene TRBJ1-1; 10 nucleotides agree with TRBD1. Losses at the gene ends were 8 bases for V and 3 bases for J; bases not matched to a gene: 6. The CDR3 totals 14 residues. Looked up from germline, CDR1 is MNHNS and CDR2 is SASEGT. The CDR3 DNA sequence: TGTGCCAGCTCCCCGGGACAGGGGTACACTGAAGCTTTCTTT. Translated: CASSPGQGYTEAFF.

J is TRBJ1-5 and V is TRBV18, with D possibly TRBD1 on 6 matching bases. V was clipped by 6 bases and J by 7 bases, with 13 bases between them. The germline CDR1 and CDR2 sequences are KGHSH and LQKENI. The CDR3 runs to 13 residues. The DNA for the CDR3 is TGTGCCAGCTCCGGGGGGCAGGAACAGCCCCAGCATTTT. This codes for CASSGGQEQPQHF.

V is TRBV6-5 and J is TRBJ2-7; 7 positions agree with TRBD1. This CDR3 spans 14 amino acids. Germline loops: CDR1 MNHEY, CDR2 SVGAGI. The V gene end was trimmed by 6 bases and the J gene end by 1 base; junction bases not matched to a gene: 6. Here the CDR3 DNA reads TGTGCCAGCAGACTACCGGGACAGTCCTACGAGCAGTACTTC. Translating gives CASRLPGQSYEQYF.

The rearrangement links TRBV7-3 to TRBJ1-2, with TRBD1 matching 10 bases. CDR1 is SGHTA, CDR2 FQGTGA, per germline. The CDR3 length is 15 residues. The junction had 1 base not matched to a gene; V was cut back by 1 base and J by 2 bases. The CDR3 spells CASSLMGQGNYGYTF. The CDR3 region has the DNA TGTGCCAGCAGCTTAATGGGACAGGGGAACTATGGCTACACCTTC.

The chain recombines TRBV5-4 with TRBJ1-2; 8 nucleotides match TRBD1. The CDR3 is 14 amino acids. Unmatched junction bases numbered 6, after V lost 4 bases and J lost 4 bases. Germline V CDR1 and CDR2: SGHNT, YYREEE (reference sequence). CDR3 amino acids: CASSVPGGLYGYTF. CDR3 bases: TGTGCCAGCAGCGTACCAGGGGGCCTCTATGGCTACACCTTC.

This chain connects TRBV2 to TRBJ1-1, with 7 bases identical to TRBD1. CDR1 is SNHLY, CDR2 FYNNEI, per germline. The CDR3 totals 16 residues. The V and J ends lost 8 bases and 0 bases, in that order; junction bases with no gene match: 12. This CDR3 reads CASGRKAGGLNTEAFF. The CDR3 region has the DNA TGTGCCAGCGGGCGTAAGGCAGGGGGATTGAACACTGAAGCTTTCTTT.